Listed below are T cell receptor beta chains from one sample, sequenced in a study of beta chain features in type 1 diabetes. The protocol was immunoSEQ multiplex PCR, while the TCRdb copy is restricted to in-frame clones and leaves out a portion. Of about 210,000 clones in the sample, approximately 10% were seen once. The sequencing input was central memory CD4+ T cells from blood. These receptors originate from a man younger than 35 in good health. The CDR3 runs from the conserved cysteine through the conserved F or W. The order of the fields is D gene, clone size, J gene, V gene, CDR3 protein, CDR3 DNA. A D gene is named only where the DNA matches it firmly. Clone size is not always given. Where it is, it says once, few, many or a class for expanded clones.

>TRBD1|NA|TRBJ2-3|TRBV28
CAGRDRESDTQYF
TGTGCCGGCCGGGACAGAGAGTCAGATACGCAGTATTTT
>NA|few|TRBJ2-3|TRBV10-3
CAISWDASSDTQYF
TGTGCCATCAGCTGGGACGCCTCGTCAGATACGCAGTATTTT
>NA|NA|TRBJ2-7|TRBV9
CASSLKAGEQYF
TGTGCCAGCAGCCTCAAAGCGGGCGAGCAGTACTTC
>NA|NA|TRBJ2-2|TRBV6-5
CASEKPGAGELFF
TGTGCCAGCGAAAAACCGGGAGCCGGGGAGCTGTTTTTT
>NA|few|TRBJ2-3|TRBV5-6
CASSWGHLGSTDTQYF
TGTGCCAGCAGCTGGGGACATCTCGGTAGCACAGATACGCAGTATTTT
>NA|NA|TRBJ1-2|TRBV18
CASSPQQGGDGYTF
TGTGCCAGCTCACCGCAACAGGGAGGAGATGGCTACACCTTC
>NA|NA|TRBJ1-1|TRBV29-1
CSVGGGWGMNTEAFF
TGCAGCGTTGGTGGGGGTTGGGGAATGAACACTGAAGCTTTCTTT
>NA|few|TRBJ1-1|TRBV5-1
CASSPMTGNTEAFF
TGCGCCAGCAGCCCTATGACCGGGAACACTGAAGCTTTCTTT
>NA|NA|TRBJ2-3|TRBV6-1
CAGERSSAPDTQYF
TGTGCCGGAGAAAGGAGTTCCGCCCCAGATACGCAGTATTTT
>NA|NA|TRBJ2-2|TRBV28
CASSFKRGSLQTLGELFF
TGTGCCAGCAGCTTTAAGAGGGGCAGCCTACAAACTCTCGGGGAGCTGTTTTTT